The clone carrying this T cell receptor beta chain was detected ten times or more. The CDR3 goes on 3 residues after the read ends, and that part is filled in from the germline J gene. The entry originates in a study of T cell clonality in common variable immunodeficiency. The data were produced by immunoSEQ multiplex PCR, yet TCRdb's version contains in-frame clones alone and is incomplete. The sample shows about 40,000 clones, none of them appearing just once. This CDR3 spans 13 amino acids. V was trimmed by 3 bases and J by 4 bases, leaving 9 bases between them. Germline V gene sequence: CDR1 SEHNR, CDR2 FQNEAQ (reference sequence).

The sample comprised peripheral blood mononuclear cells. The chain joins TRBV7-9 to TRBJ1-1; perhaps TRBD1 as D (5 bases). The sequence was collected from a person aged 18 to 70 in good health. CDR3 residues: CASSFKGATEAFF. CDR3 DNA (partial): TGTGCCAGCAGCTTTAAAGGGGCCACTGAA.